This TCR beta chain was identified in a study of blood T cell repertoires in COVID-19. Study-wide context: COVID-19 samples collected from the United States, Italy and Spain covered acute and convalescent phases. Sample material is recorded as cDNA or gDNA derived from T cells, B-cell-depleted T cells, or PBMCs.

How the authors handled the data: Amplification of reference gene primers was used by the study to estimate nucleated cell counts. Generated by immunoSEQ multiplex PCR, the TCRdb table keeps only in-frame clones and is missing some. V and J calls and clone size are given by that table; D and trimming were obtained from the DNA. The sample shows 200,000 to 250,000 clones, over 80% of them seen only once. The TCR originated in a man aged 25-45 years with COVID-19, enrolled during active disease. The sequenced material came from peripheral blood.

The CDR3 DNA reads as TGTGCCAGCTCACGGACAGGGGGGGACGAGCAGTACTTC. Encoded protein: CASSRTGGDEQYF. The genes are TRBV18 and TRBJ2-7, with 10 bases aligning to TRBD1. CDR1 and CDR2 from the germline V gene are KGHSH and LQKENI. V shed 4 bases, J shed 5 bases, and the junction held 2 bases outside the gene matches. The CDR3 consists of 13 residues.